The present T cell receptor (beta chain) was sequenced within a study of blood T cell repertoires in COVID-19. In the study overall: COVID-19 samples, acute and convalescent, were from the United States, Italy and Spain. PBMCs, B-cell-depleted T cells, or T cells provided the cDNA or gDNA that made up the material.

Germline-derived CDR1 and CDR2 are LNHDA and SQIVND (reference sequence). Trimming cost V 6 bases and J 0 bases, with 8 bases left between them. This CDR3 region has 14 residues. In the original analysis: Quantification of nucleated cells was approximated via reference gene primer amplification. Only in-frame clones appear in the TCRdb table, and some are missing; sequencing was by immunoSEQ multiplex PCR. The D gene and trimming were derived from the DNA, and the V and J assignments and clone size from that table. The data show under 350,000 clones, with roughly 85% seen just once and around 7.2% held by the top ten.

The chain has TRBV19 and TRBJ1-4; D uncertain. The sequencing input was peripheral blood. The sequence was obtained from a human donor in a cohort sampled during active COVID-19. The DNA for the CDR3 is TGTGCCAGTAGAAACTTAGCAACTAATGAAAAACTGTTTTTT. It specifies CASRNLATNEKLFF.